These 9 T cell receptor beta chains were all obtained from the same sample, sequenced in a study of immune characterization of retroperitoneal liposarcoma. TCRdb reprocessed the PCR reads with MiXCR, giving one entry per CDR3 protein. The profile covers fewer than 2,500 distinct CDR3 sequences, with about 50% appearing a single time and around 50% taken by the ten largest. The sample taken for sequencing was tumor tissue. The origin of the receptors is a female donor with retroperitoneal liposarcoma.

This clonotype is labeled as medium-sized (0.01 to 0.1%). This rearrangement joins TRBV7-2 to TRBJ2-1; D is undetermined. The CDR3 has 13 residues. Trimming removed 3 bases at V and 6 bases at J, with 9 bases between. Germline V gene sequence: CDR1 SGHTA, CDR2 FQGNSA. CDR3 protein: CASSFWGSNEQFF. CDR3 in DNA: TGTGCCAGCAGCTTCTGGGGATCCAATGAGCAGTTCTTC.

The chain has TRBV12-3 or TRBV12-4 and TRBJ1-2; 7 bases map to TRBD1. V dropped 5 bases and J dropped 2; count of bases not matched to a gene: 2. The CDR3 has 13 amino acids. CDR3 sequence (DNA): TGTGCCAGCAGTCCGGGACAGAACTATGGCTACACCTTC. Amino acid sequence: CASSPGQNYGYTF.

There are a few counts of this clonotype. CDR3 region: CASSENPGQGADTQYF. The CDR3 nucleotides are TGTGCCAGCAGTGAGAACCCGGGACAGGGGGCAGATACGCAGTATTTT. The V call is TRBV6-1, the J call TRBJ2-3; 11 bases match TRBD1. The V segment lost 3 bases and the J segment 4 bases; nucleotides outside the gene matches: 6. The germline CDR1 and CDR2 sequences are MNHNS and SASEGT. The CDR3 loop spans 16 amino acids.

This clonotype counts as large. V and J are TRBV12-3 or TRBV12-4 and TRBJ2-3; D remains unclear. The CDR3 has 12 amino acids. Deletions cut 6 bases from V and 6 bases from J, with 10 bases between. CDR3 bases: TGTGCCAGCAGCCGGATGGGGGATACGCAGTATTTT. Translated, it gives CASSRMGDTQYF.

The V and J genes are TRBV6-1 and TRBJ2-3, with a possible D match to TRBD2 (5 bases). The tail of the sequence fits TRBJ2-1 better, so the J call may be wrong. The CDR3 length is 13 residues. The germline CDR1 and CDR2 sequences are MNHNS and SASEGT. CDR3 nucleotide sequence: TGTGCCAGCAAGGAGGTTACGGAGGTCGAGCAGTTCTTC. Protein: CASKEVTEVEQFF.

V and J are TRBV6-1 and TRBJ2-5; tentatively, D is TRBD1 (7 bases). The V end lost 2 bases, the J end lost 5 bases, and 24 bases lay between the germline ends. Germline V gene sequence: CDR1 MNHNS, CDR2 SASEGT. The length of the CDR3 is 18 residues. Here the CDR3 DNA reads TGTGCCAGCAGTGAACTAAGGAGGGGGCGCCCAGGGTTTGAGACCCAGTACTTC. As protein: CASSELRRGRPGFETQYF.

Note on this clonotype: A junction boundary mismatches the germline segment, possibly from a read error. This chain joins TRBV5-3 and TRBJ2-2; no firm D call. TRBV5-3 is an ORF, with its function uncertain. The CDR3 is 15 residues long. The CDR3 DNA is TGTGCCAGCAGCTTCATAGCCGGGAACACCGGGGAGCTGTTTTTT. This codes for CASSFIAGNTGELFF.

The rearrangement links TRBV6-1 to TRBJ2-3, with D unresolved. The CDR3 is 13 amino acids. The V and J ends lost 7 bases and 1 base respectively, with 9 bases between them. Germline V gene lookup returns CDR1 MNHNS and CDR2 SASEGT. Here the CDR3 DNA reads TGTGCCAGCACCCCCTTGGGCACAGATACGCAGTATTTT. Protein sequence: CASTPLGTDTQYF.

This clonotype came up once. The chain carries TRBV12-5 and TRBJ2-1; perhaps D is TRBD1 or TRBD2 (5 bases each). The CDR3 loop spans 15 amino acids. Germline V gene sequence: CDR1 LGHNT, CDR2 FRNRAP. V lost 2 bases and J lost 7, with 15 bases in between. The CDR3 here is CASGLNTGTPNEQFF. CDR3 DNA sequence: TGTGCTAGTGGTTTGAACACCGGGACCCCAAATGAGCAGTTCTTC.